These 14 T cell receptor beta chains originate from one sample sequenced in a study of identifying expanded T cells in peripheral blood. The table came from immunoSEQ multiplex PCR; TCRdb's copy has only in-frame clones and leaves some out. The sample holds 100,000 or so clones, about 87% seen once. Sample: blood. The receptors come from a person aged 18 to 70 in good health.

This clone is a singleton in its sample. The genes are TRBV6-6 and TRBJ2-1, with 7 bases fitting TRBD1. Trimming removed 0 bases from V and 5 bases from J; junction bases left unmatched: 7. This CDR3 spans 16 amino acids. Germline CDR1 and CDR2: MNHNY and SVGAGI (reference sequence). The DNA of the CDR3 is TGTGCCAGCAGTTACTCCGGGACAGTATTTAACAATGAGCAGTTCTTC. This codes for CASSYSGTVFNNEQFF.

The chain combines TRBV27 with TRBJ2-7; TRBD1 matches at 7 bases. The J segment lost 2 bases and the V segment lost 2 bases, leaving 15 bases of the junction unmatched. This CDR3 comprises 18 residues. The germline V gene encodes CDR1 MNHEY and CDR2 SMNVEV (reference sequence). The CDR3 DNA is TGTGCCAGCAGTTTACTCAAATCCGGGACAGAAATCCCCTACGAGCAGTACTTC. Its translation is CASSLLKSGTEIPYEQYF.

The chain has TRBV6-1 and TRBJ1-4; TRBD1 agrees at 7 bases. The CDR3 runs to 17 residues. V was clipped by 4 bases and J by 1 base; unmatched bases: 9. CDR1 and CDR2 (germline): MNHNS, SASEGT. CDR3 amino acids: CASSVEYRQGTNEKLFF. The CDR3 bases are TGTGCCAGCAGTGTAGAATATAGACAGGGAACTAATGAAAAACTGTTTTTT.

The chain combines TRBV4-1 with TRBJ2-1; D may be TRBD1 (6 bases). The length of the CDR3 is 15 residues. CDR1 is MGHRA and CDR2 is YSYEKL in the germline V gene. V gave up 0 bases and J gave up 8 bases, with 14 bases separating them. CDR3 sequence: CASSQDVVAGDEQFF. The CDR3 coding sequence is TGCGCCAGCAGCCAAGATGTCGTGGCAGGGGATGAGCAGTTCTTC.

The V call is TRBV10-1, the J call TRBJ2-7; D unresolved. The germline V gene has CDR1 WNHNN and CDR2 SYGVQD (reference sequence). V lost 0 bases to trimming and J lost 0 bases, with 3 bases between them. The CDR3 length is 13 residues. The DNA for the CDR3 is TGCGCCAGCAGTGAGTCCCCCTCCTACGAGCAGTACTTC. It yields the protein CASSESPSYEQYF.

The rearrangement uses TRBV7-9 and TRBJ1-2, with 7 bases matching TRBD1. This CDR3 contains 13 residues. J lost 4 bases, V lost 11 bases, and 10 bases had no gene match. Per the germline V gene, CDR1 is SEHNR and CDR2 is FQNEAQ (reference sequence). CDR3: CAGSMGQSYGYTF. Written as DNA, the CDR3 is TGTGCCGGATCAATGGGACAGAGCTATGGCTACACCTTC.

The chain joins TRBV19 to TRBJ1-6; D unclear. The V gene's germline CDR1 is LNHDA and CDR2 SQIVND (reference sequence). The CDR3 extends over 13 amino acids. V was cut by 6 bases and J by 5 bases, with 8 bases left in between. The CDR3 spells CASRSLNNSPLHF. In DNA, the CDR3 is TGTGCCAGTAGAAGTCTGAATAATTCACCCCTCCACTTT. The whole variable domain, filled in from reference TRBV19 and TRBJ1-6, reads DGGITQSPKYLFRKEGQNVTLSCEQNLNHDAMYWYRQDPGQGLRLIYYSQIVNDFQKGDIAEGYSVSREKKESFPLTVTSAQKNPTAFYLCASRSLNNSPLHFGNGTRLTVT.

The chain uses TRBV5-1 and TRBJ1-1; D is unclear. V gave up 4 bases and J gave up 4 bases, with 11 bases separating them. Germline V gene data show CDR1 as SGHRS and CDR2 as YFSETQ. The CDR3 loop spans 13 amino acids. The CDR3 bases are TGCGCCAGCAGCCTGGGGTTGGGCACTGAAGCTTTCTTT. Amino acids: CASSLGLGTEAFF.

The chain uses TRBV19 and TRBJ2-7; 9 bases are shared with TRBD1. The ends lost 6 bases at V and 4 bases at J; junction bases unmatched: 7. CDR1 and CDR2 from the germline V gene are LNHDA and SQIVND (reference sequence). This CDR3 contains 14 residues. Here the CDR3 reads CASRGTGRMYEQYF. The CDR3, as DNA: TGTGCCAGTAGAGGGACAGGGAGAATGTACGAGCAGTACTTC.

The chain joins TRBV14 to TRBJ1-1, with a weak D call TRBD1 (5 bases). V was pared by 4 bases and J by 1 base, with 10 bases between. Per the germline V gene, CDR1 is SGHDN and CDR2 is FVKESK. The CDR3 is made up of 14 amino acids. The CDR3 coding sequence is TGTGCCAGCAGCCTCCAGACAGAGAACACTGAAGCTTTCTTT. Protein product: CASSLQTENTEAFF.

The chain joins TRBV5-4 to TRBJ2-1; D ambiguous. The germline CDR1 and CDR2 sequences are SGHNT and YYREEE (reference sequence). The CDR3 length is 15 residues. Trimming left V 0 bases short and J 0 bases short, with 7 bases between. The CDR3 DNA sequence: TGTGCCAGCAGCTTGGACTCCAGCTCCTACAATGAGCAGTTCTTC. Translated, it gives CASSLDSSSYNEQFF. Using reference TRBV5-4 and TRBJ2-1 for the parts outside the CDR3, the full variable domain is ETGVTQSPTHLIKTRGQQVTLRCSSQSGHNTVSWYQQALGQGPQFIFQYYREEENGRGNFPPRFSGLQFPNYSSELNVNALELDDSALYLCASSLDSSSYNEQFFGPGTRLTVL.

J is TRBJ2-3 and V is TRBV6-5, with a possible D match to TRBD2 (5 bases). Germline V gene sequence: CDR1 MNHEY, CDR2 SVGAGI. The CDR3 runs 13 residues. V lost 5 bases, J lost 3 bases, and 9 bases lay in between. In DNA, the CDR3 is TGTGCCAGCAGTAACCGAGGGACAGATACGCAGTATTTT. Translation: CASSNRGTDTQYF.

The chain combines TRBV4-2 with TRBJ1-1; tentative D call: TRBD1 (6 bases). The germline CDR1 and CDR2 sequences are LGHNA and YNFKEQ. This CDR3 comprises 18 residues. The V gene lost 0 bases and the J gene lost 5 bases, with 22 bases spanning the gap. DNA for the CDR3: TGTGCCAGCAGCCAAGATTCCGGGACAAGGGCACGAAAAACTGAAGCTTTCTTT. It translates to CASSQDSGTRARKTEAFF.

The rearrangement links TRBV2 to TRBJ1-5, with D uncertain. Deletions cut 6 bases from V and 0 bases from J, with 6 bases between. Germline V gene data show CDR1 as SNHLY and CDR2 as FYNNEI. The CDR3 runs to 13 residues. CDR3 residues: CASSPISNQPQHF. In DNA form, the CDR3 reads TGTGCCAGCAGCCCCATTAGCAATCAGCCCCAGCATTTT. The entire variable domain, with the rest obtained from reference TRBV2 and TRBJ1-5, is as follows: EPEVTQTPSHQVTQMGQEVILRCVPISNHLYFYWYRQILGQKVEFLVSFYNNEISEKSEIFDDQFSVERPDGSNFTLKIRSTKLEDSAMYFCASSPISNQPQHFGDGTRLSIL.